The present entry profiles one T cell receptor (beta chain) with its context. The antigen remains unidentified. These data belong to a study of cytomegalovirus exposure and HLA in healthy donors. Study-level points and caveats: Accurate predictions that matched the HLA-A and HLA-B alleles of most subjects were reportedly made from TCR beta sequences. Researchers catalogued approximately 170 TCR beta chains as cytomegalovirus-associated.

The PCR used 60 Vbeta and 13 Jbeta primers. The table came from immunoSEQ multiplex PCR; TCRdb's copy has only in-frame clones and leaves some out. The table lists about 150,000 clones, more than 75% of them singletons. V dropped 1 base and J dropped 4; count of bases not matched to a gene: 3. Germline CDR1 and CDR2: LNHDA and SQIVND (reference sequence). There are 15 residues in the CDR3. Sample: PBMCs. The genes are TRBV19 and TRBJ2-7; 11 bases match TRBD2. The sequence was obtained from a man aged 25 to 45 in good health and CMV-seropositive. The CDR3 loop reads CASSIGLAGQYEQYF. CDR3 coding DNA: TGTGCCAGTAGTATAGGACTAGCGGGACAGTACGAGCAGTACTTC.